This T cell receptor beta chain was captured in a study of shared clonotypes between healthy human individuals. Between the trimmed V and J ends, which lost 4 bases and 6 bases, there was a span of 19 bases. CDR1 MGHRA and CDR2 YSYEKL come from the germline V gene. This CDR3 comprises 15 residues. Samples underwent the assay at deep level. Sequencing was performed on unsorted PBMC DNA using ten immunoSEQ deep assay plates. Assay used: immunoSEQ multiplex PCR; TCRdb lists only in-frame clones, some missing. In the table there are about 480,000 clones, 60% to 80% of which are singletons. The sequenced sample was PBMCs. The TCR originated in a woman aged 40 to 50 in good health. Some clones in this sample may be carry-over from other donors' samples. The chain combines TRBV4-1 with TRBJ2-7; D is possibly TRBD2 (5 bases). The CDR3 DNA is TGCGCCAGCAGCCTGTTAATGGCGGGTAACTCCGAGCAGTACTTC. This encodes CASSLLMAGNSEQYF.